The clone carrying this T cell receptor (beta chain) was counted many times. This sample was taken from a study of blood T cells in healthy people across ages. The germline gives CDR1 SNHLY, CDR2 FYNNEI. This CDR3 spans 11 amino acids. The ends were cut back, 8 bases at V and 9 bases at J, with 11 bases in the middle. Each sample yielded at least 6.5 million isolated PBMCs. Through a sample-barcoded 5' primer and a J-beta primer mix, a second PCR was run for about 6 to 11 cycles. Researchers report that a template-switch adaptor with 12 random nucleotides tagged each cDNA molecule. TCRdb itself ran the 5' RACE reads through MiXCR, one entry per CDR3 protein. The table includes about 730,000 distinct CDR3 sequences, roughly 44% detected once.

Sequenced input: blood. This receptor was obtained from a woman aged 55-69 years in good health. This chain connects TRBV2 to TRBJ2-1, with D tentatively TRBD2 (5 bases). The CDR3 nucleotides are TGTGCCAGCCGGACTGGCCCTGAGCAGTTCTTC. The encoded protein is CASRTGPEQFF.